Each of the 9 T cell receptor beta chains below was sequenced from the same sample in a study of shared clonotypes between healthy human individuals (TCRdb year 2020). The library came from the immunoSEQ multiplex PCR assay. The table was pulled from immuneACCESS by TCRdb, which kept in-frame rearrangements only. Such tables lose some clones; where checked, under half of the loss comes from unresolved V genes, and the rest has no known cause. The sample data list around 980,000 clones, and around 78% of these were observed just once. The top ten constitute 0.61% of the sample. Material: memory CD4+ T cells from PBMCs. In the paper's terms, the cell subset or site label means: CD45RA-negative fraction. The origin of the receptors is a man aged 18-30 years in good health. Some clones in this sample may be carry-over from other donors' samples.

The rearrangement links TRBV9 to TRBJ2-2; no firm D call. CDR1 SGDLS and CDR2 YYNGEE come from the germline V gene. The CDR3 loop spans 16 amino acids. Trimming took off 4 bases at V and 5 bases at J, with 18 bases between the two ends. CDR3 coding DNA: TGTGCCAGCAGCCGCTCTTCGTGGATGGGAACCGGGGAGCTGTTTTTT. Its translation is CASSRSSWMGTGELFF.

The J gene is TRBJ2-3, the V gene TRBV14; D uncertain. V lost 3 bases and J lost 2, with 3 bases in between. CDR3 length: 12 amino acids. Per the germline V gene, CDR1 is SGHDN and CDR2 is FVKESK. CDR3 in amino acids: CASSQITDTQYF. The DNA for the CDR3 is TGTGCCAGCAGCCAGATCACAGATACGCAGTATTTT.

The V call is TRBV7-9, the J call TRBJ2-5; maybe TRBD1 (6 bases). The CDR3 is 14 amino acids. V lost 2 bases and J lost 5, with 12 bases in between. The germline gives CDR1 SEHNR, CDR2 FQNEAQ (reference sequence). The CDR3 DNA reads TGTGCCAGCAGCTTATGGCAGGGGATGGAGACCCAGTACTTC. It is translated as CASSLWQGMETQYF.

The rearrangement links TRBV11-2 to TRBJ2-1; TRBD1 agrees at 7 bases. Germline trimming cut 5 bases from V and 0 bases from J; bases unmatched to any gene: 7. The CDR3 contains 16 residues. Germline V gene lookup returns CDR1 SGHAT and CDR2 FQNNGV. The CDR3 region has the DNA TGTGCCAGCAGCGGGTTGACAGGGAGCTCCTACAATGAGCAGTTCTTC. Translated: CASSGLTGSSYNEQFF.

This CDR3 is CASSSRRTGLRGTEAFF. In DNA form, the CDR3 reads TGTGCCAGTAGTTCTAGGCGGACAGGGCTAAGGGGCACTGAAGCTTTCTTT. The rearrangement uses TRBV19 and TRBJ1-1; 8 positions match TRBD1. The V segment lost 5 bases and the J segment 4 bases; nucleotides outside the gene matches: 15. CDR1 is LNHDA and CDR2 is SQIVND in the germline V gene (reference sequence). This CDR3 comprises 17 residues.

The table lists this clone with a few counts. This CDR3 reads CASRPARDEQYF. As DNA, the CDR3 is TGTGCCAGCAGACCTGCCAGGGACGAGCAGTACTTC. The genes are TRBV28 and TRBJ2-7; D possibly corresponds to TRBD1 (5 bases). Germline V CDR1 and CDR2: MDHEN, SYDVKM. Trimming took 6 bases from V and 5 from J, leaving 11 bases between them. The CDR3 is 12 amino acids. The full variable domain, rest sourced from reference TRBV28 and TRBJ2-7, is DVKVTQSSRYLVKRTGEKVFLECVQDMDHENMFWYRQDPGLGLRLIYFSYDVKMKEKGDIPEGYSVSREKKERFSLILESASTNQTSMYLCASRPARDEQYFGPGTRLTVT.

This clone showed up just once. This specimen includes other DNA sequences encoding the same CDR3. The J gene is TRBJ2-1, the V gene TRBV5-1, with 14 bases identical to TRBD2. Germline V CDR1 and CDR2: SGHRS, YFSETQ. After removal of 3 bases from V and 6 bases from J, the junction contained 2 bases not matched to a gene. This CDR3 contains 15 residues. DNA for the CDR3: TGCGCCAGCAGCTCGGGACTAGCGGGAGCCAATGAGCAGTTCTTC. Translation: CASSSGLAGANEQFF.

This clone was counted only a few times. The CDR3 is CATSPTGLRTANTGELFF. CDR3 coding DNA: TGTGCCACCAGCCCTACCGGGCTTCGGACAGCGAACACCGGGGAGCTGTTTTTT. The chain carries TRBV15 and TRBJ2-2; TRBD1 is a possible D gene (6 bases). Germline-derived CDR1 and CDR2 are LNHNV and YYDKDF (reference sequence). V dropped 5 bases and J dropped 0 bases, with 19 bases sitting between them. The CDR3 length is 18 residues.

The genes are TRBV30 and TRBJ1-5; TRBD1 aligns across 8 bases. CDR3 length: 17 residues. Germline-derived CDR1 and CDR2 are GTSNPN and SVGIG (reference sequence). J lost 1 base, V lost 3 bases, and 11 bases had no gene match. This CDR3 is CAWSPPTGVSSNQPQHF. Written as DNA, the CDR3 is TGTGCCTGGAGCCCTCCGACAGGGGTTTCGAGCAATCAGCCCCAGCATTTT.